One sample yielded the 15 T cell receptor beta chains listed below, sequenced in a study of T cell responses to AZD1222 COVID-19 vaccine. Generated by immunoSEQ multiplex PCR, the TCRdb table keeps only in-frame clones and is missing some. This table holds about 140,000 clones. Material for sequencing was peripheral blood. The receptors here all came from an adult in good health.

The V gene is TRBV28, the J gene TRBJ1-2; unclear D gene. Germline loops: CDR1 MDHEN, CDR2 SYDVKM. The CDR3 loop spans 11 amino acids. The V end lost 9 bases, the J end lost 0 bases, and 5 bases lay between the germline ends. This CDR3 reads CASTSNYGYTF. The CDR3 coding sequence is TGTGCCAGTACATCTAACTATGGCTACACCTTC.

V and J are TRBV7-8 and TRBJ1-1; 7 nucleotides agree with TRBD1. CDR3 length: 15 amino acids. Germline-derived CDR1 and CDR2 are SGHVS and FQNEAQ. V lost 1 base, J lost 11 bases, and 13 bases stayed unmatched. The DNA for the CDR3 is TGTGCCAGCAGCTTAGGCGGTACAGGGGCTAGCGGTGCTTTCTTT. Translating it yields CASSLGGTGASGAFF.

This rearrangement joins TRBV30 to TRBJ1-3; D may be TRBD1 (5 bases). The length of the CDR3 is 13 residues. Trimming left V 2 bases short and J 8 bases short, with 13 bases between. Per the germline V gene, CDR1 is GTSNPN and CDR2 is SVGIG (reference sequence). CDR3 loop: CAWSRGVGDTIYF. CDR3 bases: TGTGCCTGGAGTAGAGGGGTTGGGGACACCATATATTTT.

V usage is TRBV4-1 and J usage is TRBJ1-3; unclear D gene. Germline loops: CDR1 MGHRA, CDR2 YSYEKL. The CDR3 runs 14 residues. V dropped 2 bases and J dropped 8 bases, with 13 bases sitting between them. DNA of the CDR3: TGCGCCAGCAGCCAATTGGCGGGCTGGGACACCATATATTTT. It translates to CASSQLAGWDTIYF.

This chain joins TRBV5-1 and TRBJ1-4, with TRBD1 as a possible D gene (5 bases). Germline-derived CDR1 and CDR2 are SGHRS and YFSETQ. The CDR3 runs 14 residues. V was pared by 1 base and J by 6 bases, with 10 bases between. The CDR3 coding sequence is TGCGCCAGCAGCTTGAGGCAGGGCGATGAAAAACTGTTTTTT. Translated, it gives CASSLRQGDEKLFF.

This rearrangement joins TRBV4-2 to TRBJ1-6; unclear D gene. The V end was cut by 0 bases, the J end by 15 bases, with 9 bases between. The CDR3 runs 12 residues. Germline V CDR1 and CDR2: LGHNA, YNFKEQ. The CDR3 DNA sequence: TGTGCCAGCAGCCAAGATCACATGGACCTCCACTTT. This codes for CASSQDHMDLHF.

V and J are TRBV5-6 and TRBJ1-6; unclear D gene. The CDR3 totals 14 residues. Trimming stripped 4 bases from V and 10 bases from J, with 15 bases between. Looked up from germline, CDR1 is SGHDT and CDR2 is YYEEEE. This CDR3 reads CASSPVGSGSPLHF. For the CDR3, the DNA is TGTGCCAGCAGCCCCGTGGGGAGCGGCTCACCCCTCCACTTT.

The CDR3 DNA reads as TGTGCCTGGAGTGTACGGAGAGCCAGGTGGGGTTCACCCCTCCACTTT. It is translated as CAWSVRRARWGSPLHF. V and J are TRBV30 and TRBJ1-6; no reliable D call. The CDR3 covers 16 residues. The V and J ends lost 0 bases and 9 bases respectively, with 18 bases between them. Germline-derived CDR1 and CDR2 are GTSNPN and SVGIG (reference sequence). Full variable domain (rest looked up from reference TRBV30 and TRBJ1-6): SQTIHQWPATLVQPVGSPLSLECTVEGTSNPNLYWYRQAAGRGLQLLFYSVGIGQISSEVPQNLSASRPQDRQFILSSKKLLLSDSGFYLCAWSVRRARWGSPLHFGNGTRLTVT.

The chain employs TRBV3-1 (or the pseudogene TRBV3-2) and TRBJ1-1, with D possibly matching TRBD1 (6 bases). V was cut by 0 bases and J by 10 bases, with 15 bases left in between. Germline CDR1 is LGHDT and CDR2 is YNNKEL (reference sequence). CDR3 length: 14 residues. For the CDR3, the DNA is TGTGCCAGCAGCCAAGATGCAGGCTACAGGGTAGCTTTCTTT. Its translation: CASSQDAGYRVAFF.

This rearrangement joins TRBV2 to TRBJ2-4; the D gene is possibly TRBD2 (7 bases). Per the germline V gene, CDR1 is SNHLY and CDR2 is FYNNEI. The CDR3 runs to 15 residues. V shed 0 bases and J shed 7 bases, with 13 bases lying between them. The CDR3 reads CASSEAPRGANIQYF. DNA of the CDR3: TGTGCCAGCAGTGAAGCACCCCGGGGGGCGAACATTCAGTACTTC.

The V call is TRBV4-3, the J call TRBJ1-2; a weak D match, TRBD1 (6 bases). Germline V gene data show CDR1 as LGHNA and CDR2 as YSLEER. Trimming stripped 0 bases from V and 7 bases from J, with 18 bases between. The CDR3 covers 16 residues. This CDR3 reads CASSQEHTGTPAGYTF. The DNA for the CDR3 is TGCGCCAGCAGCCAAGAGCACACCGGGACACCAGCTGGCTACACCTTC.

The rearrangement uses TRBV19 and TRBJ1-1; no firm D call. V lost 5 bases to trimming and J lost 1 base, with 5 bases between them. Germline V gene sequence: CDR1 LNHDA, CDR2 SQIVND (reference sequence). This CDR3 spans 12 amino acids. The CDR3 DNA reads as TGTGCCAGTAGTCTGAAGAACACTGAAGCTTTCTTT. The encoded protein is CASSLKNTEAFF.

V usage is TRBV19 and J usage is TRBJ2-1; maybe TRBD2 (5 bases). V was pared by 1 base and J by 7 bases, with 11 bases between. CDR1 is LNHDA, CDR2 SQIVND, per germline (reference sequence). This CDR3 contains 14 residues. CDR3 sequence: CASSIVGGWNEQFF. CDR3 nucleotide sequence: TGTGCCAGTAGTATAGTAGGAGGTTGGAATGAGCAGTTCTTC.

This rearrangement joins TRBV6-5 to TRBJ1-1; D is possibly TRBD1 (5 bases). Germline CDR1 is MNHEY and CDR2 is SVGAGI. Trimming cost V 2 bases and J 7 bases, with 14 bases left between them. This CDR3 is 14 amino acids long. Here the CDR3 reads CASSYHSRRGEAFF. The CDR3 nucleotides are TGTGCCAGCAGTTACCACTCACGAAGGGGTGAAGCTTTCTTT.

The gene calls are TRBV2 and TRBJ2-2; D is unclear. The V gene lost 1 base and the J gene lost 5 bases, with 5 bases spanning the gap. The germline CDR1 and CDR2 sequences are SNHLY and FYNNEI. There are 13 residues in the CDR3. CDR3 DNA: TGTGCCAGCAGTGAAGTCAGAACCGGGGAGCTGTTTTTT. It translates to CASSEVRTGELFF. The entire variable domain, with the rest obtained from reference TRBV2 and TRBJ2-2, is as follows: EPEVTQTPSHQVTQMGQEVILRCVPISNHLYFYWYRQILGQKVEFLVSFYNNEISEKSEIFDDQFSVERPDGSNFTLKIRSTKLEDSAMYFCASSEVRTGELFFGEGSRLTVL.